The T cell receptor (beta chain) described here comes from a study of shared clonotypes between healthy human individuals. Study conclusions and caveats: Relative to memory subsets, naive subsets generally showed larger estimated richness.

The trim removed 10 bases at V and 3 bases at J, leaving 14 bases unmatched. The CDR3 sequence is 15 residues long. Per germline, CDR1 SGHTA and CDR2 FQGNSA. CD45RO-negative, CCR7-positively selected cells formed the naive CD8 fraction, excluding terminally differentiated effector memory CD45RA+ cells. Every immunoSEQ plate was one replicate of a subset's evenly spread DNA. TCRdb's copy holds only in-frame clones and misses some; the assay was immunoSEQ multiplex PCR. The sample lists about 2.1 million clones, 85% to 95% seen once, with roughly 1.7% in the top ten. Points on this clone: Its antigen remains unidentified.

This clonotype originated in a man between 18 and 35 years old in good health. Some clones in this sample may be carry-over from other donors' samples. This chain links TRBV7-2 with TRBJ2-7; 8 bases are shared with TRBD1. Material for sequencing was naive CD8+ T cells from PBMCs. DNA for the CDR3: TGTGCCACCGGGGAGGAGGACAGGGCTTACTACGAGCAGTACTTC. It encodes CATGEEDRAYYEQYF.